This T cell receptor (beta chain) came from a study of beta chain features in type 1 diabetes. Study-wide results and limits: TCRB CDR3 length was moderately but significantly reduced in all four CD4+ subsets of Type 1 diabetes patients.

The CDR3 contains 15 residues. V gave up 3 bases and J gave up 3 bases; unmatched junction bases: 2. CDR1 is SEHNR and CDR2 is FQNEAQ in the germline V gene (reference sequence). This clone was seen a few times. Its specificity is unknown. Every isolated RNA sample was fully reverse transcribed, so sequencing captured expressed TCRB transcripts. Sequencing used immunoSEQ multiplex PCR; TCRdb keeps in-frame clones, though not all of them. Of 250,000 to 350,000 clones in the sample, roughly an eighth were seen once. This sequence was found in a man aged 25 to 40 with type 1 diabetes. The rearrangement links TRBV7-9 to TRBJ1-4; 9 nucleotides agree with TRBD1. The source material was naive CD4+ T cells from blood. The CDR3, as DNA: TGTGCCAGCAGCTTGACAGGGGGAGCTAATGAAAAACTGTTTTTT. Protein sequence: CASSLTGGANEKLFF.